Sequencing of this T cell receptor (beta chain) was carried out in a study of T cell responses to AZD1222 COVID-19 vaccine. This table comes from immunoSEQ multiplex PCR, and its TCRdb copy is limited to in-frame clones, with some not included. Of around 46,000 clones listed, 70% to 90% are singletons. In germline, CDR1 is SGHRS, CDR2 YFSETQ. CDR3 size: 14 residues. V lost 0 bases and J lost 4, with 11 bases in between. This clone turned up a few times. Sequencing used peripheral blood, obtained 28 days after the second AZD1222 dose. The sequence was collected from an adult who received the AZD1222 COVID-19 vaccine. The chain joins TRBV5-1 to TRBJ2-7; no definite D call. In DNA, the CDR3 is TGCGCCAGCAGCTTGGCCCCGGGCCAATACGAGCAGTACTTC. Amino acid sequence: CASSLAPGQYEQYF.